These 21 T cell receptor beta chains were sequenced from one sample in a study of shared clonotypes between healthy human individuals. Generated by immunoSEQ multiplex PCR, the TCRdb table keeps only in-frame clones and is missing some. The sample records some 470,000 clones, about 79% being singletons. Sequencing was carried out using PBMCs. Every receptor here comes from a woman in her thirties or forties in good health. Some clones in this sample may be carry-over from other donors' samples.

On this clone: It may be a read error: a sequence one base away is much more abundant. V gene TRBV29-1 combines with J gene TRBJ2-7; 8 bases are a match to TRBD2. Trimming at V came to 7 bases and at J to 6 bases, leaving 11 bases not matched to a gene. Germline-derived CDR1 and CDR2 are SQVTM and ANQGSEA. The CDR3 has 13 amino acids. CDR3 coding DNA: TGCAGCGCACCAGCGGGAGCGATTTCCGAGCAGTACTTC. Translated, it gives CSAPAGAISEQYF.

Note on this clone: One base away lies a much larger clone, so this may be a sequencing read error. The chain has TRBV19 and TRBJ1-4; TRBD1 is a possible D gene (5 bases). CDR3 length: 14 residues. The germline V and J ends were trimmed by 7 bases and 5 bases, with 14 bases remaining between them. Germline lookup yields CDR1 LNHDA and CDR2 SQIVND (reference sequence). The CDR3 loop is CASNWGRQNEKLFF. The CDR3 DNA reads TGTGCCAGTAATTGGGGACGGCAAAATGAAAAACTGTTTTTT.

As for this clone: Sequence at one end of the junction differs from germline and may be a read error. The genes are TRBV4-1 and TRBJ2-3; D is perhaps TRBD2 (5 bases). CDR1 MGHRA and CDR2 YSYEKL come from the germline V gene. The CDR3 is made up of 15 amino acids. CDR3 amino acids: CASSQPGTRSNTQCF. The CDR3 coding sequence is TGCGCCAGCAGCCAACCCGGTACTAGATCGAATACGCAGTGTTTT.

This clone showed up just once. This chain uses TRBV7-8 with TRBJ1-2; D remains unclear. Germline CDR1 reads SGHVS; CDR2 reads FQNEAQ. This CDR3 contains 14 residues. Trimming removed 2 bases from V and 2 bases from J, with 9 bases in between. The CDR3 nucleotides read TGTGCCAGCAGCTTAACGGTTGAGAACTATGGCTACACCTTC. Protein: CASSLTVENYGYTF. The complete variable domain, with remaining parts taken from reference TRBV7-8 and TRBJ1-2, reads GAGVSQSPRYKVAKRGQDVALRCDPISGHVSLFWYQQALGQGPEFLTYFQNEAQLDKSGLPSDRFFAERPEGSVSTLKIQRTQQEDSAVYLCASSLTVENYGYTFGSGTRLTVV.

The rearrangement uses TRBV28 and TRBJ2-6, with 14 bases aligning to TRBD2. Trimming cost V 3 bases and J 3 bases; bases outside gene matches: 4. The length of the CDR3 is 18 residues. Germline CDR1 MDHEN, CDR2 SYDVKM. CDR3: CASSFGGLAGDGANVLTF. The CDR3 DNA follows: TGTGCCAGCAGTTTTGGGGGACTAGCGGGAGATGGGGCCAACGTCCTGACTTTC.

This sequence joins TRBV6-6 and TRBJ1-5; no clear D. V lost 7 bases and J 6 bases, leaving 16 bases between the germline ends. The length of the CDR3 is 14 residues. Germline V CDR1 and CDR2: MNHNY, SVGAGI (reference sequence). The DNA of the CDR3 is TGTGCCAGCAACACCCCCGTATCTCGTCAGCCCCAGCATTTT. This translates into CASNTPVSRQPQHF.

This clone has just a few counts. The CDR3 bases are TGTGCCAGCAGCGTTGTCCAGGGGTATAGCAATCAGCCCCAGCATTTT. Amino acids: CASSVVQGYSNQPQHF. The V gene is TRBV9, the J gene TRBJ1-5, with D perhaps TRBD1 (6 bases). This CDR3 is 16 amino acids long. Per germline, CDR1 SGDLS and CDR2 YYNGEE. The V and J ends lost 2 bases and 0 bases respectively, with 12 bases between them.

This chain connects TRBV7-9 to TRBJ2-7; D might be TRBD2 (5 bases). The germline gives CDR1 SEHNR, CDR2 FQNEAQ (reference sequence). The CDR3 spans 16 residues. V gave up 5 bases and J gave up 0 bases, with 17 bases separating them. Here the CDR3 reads CASSPDEGGSSYEQYF. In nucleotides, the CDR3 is TGTGCCAGCAGCCCCGATGAGGGTGGCAGCTCCTACGAGCAGTACTTC.

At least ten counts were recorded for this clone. The DNA for the CDR3 is TGCGCCAGCAGCCAAGCCCCGACAGGGGATCAGCCCCAGCATTTT. Translation gives CASSQAPTGDQPQHF. The V call is TRBV4-1, the J call TRBJ1-5, with TRBD1 matching over 8 bases. V shed 1 base and J 5 bases; nucleotides not matched to a gene: 4. Germline V gene sequence: CDR1 MGHRA, CDR2 YSYEKL. This CDR3 is 15 amino acids long.

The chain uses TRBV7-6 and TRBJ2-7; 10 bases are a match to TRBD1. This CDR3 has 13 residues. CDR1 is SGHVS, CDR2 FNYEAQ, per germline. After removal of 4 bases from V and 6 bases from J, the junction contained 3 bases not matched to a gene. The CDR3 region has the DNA TGTGCCAGCAGCTCAGACAGGGGGCGCGAGCAGTACTTC. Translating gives CASSSDRGREQYF.

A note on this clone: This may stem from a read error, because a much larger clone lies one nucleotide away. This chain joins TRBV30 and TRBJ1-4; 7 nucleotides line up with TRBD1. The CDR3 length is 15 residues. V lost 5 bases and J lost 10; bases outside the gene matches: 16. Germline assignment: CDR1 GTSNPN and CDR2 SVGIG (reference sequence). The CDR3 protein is CAWGPQTGLRGKLFF. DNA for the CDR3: TGTGCCTGGGGCCCCCAGACAGGGCTTAGGGGAAAACTGTTTTTT.

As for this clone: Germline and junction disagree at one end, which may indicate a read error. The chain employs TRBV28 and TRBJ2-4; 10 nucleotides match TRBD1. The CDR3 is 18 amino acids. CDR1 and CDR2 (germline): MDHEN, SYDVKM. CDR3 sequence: CASSPPGMLAGTGAVRDF. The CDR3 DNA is TGTGCCAGCAGCCCACCCGGCATGCTCGCCGGGACAGGGGCCGTTCGTGACTTC.

The CDR3 DNA is TGTGCCAGCAGTGACCCACACTCCTACAATGAGCAGTTCTTC. Protein sequence: CASSDPHSYNEQFF. The chain links TRBV25-1 to TRBJ2-1; D is unclear. The ends were cut back, 3 bases at V and 0 bases at J, with 6 bases in the middle. Germline V gene lookup returns CDR1 MGHDK and CDR2 SYGVNS. This CDR3 spans 14 amino acids. The variable domain in full, with the rest retrieved from reference TRBV25-1 and TRBJ2-1, is EADIYQTPRYLVIGTGKKITLECSQTMGHDKMYWYQQDPGMELHLIHYSYGVNSTEKGDLSSESTVSRIRTEHFPLTLESARPSHTSQYLCASSDPHSYNEQFFGPGTRLTVL.

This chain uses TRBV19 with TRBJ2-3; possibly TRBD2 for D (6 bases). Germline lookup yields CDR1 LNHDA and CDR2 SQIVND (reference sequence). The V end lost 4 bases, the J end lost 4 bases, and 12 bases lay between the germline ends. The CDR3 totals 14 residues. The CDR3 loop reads CASSTAGGSDTQYF. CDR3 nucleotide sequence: TGTGCCAGTAGTACCGCCGGGGGTTCAGATACGCAGTATTTT.

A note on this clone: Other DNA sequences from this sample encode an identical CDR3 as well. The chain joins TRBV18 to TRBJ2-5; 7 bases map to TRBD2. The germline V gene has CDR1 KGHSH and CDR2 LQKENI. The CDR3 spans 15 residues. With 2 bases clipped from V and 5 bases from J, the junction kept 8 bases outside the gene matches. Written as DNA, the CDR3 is TGTGCCAGCTCACCAAGGTCGGGAGGAGGGGAGACCCAGTACTTC. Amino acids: CASSPRSGGGETQYF.

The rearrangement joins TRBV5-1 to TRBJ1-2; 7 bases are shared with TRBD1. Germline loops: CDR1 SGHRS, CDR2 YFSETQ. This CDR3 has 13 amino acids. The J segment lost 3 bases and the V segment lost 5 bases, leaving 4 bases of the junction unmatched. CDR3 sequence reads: CASRPDRDYGYTF. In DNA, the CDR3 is TGCGCCAGCAGACCTGACAGGGACTATGGCTACACCTTC.

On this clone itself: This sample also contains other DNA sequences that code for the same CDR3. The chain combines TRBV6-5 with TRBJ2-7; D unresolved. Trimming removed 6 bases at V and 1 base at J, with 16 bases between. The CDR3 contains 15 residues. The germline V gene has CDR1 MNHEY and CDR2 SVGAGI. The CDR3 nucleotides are TGTGCCAGCAGCTCCCCGGACCCTTTTTCCTACGAGCAGTACTTC. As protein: CASSSPDPFSYEQYF.

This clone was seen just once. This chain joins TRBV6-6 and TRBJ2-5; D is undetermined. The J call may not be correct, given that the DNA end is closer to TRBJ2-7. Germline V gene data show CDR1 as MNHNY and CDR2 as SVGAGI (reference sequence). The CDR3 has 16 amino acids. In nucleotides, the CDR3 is TGTGCCAGCAGTTACTCGGCCTCGCGGAGCTCCTACGAGCAGTACTTC. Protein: CASSYSASRSSYEQYF.

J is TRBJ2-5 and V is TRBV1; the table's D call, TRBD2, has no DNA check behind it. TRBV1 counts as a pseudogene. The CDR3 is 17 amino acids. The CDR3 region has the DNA TGCACCAGCAGCCAACCCCCGGGGGAGATGTACCAAGAGACCCAGTACTTC. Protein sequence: CTSSQPPGEMYQETQYF.

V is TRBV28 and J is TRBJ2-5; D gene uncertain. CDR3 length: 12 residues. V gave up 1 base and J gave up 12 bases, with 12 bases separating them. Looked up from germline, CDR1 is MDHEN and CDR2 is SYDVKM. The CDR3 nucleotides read TGTGCCAGCAGTTTATTCCCATCGAATAAGTACTTC. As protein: CASSLFPSNKYF.

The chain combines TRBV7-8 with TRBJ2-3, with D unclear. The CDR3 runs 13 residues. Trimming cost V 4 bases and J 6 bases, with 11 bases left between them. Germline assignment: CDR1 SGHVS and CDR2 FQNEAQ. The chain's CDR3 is CASSYPPPDTQYF. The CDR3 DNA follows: TGTGCCAGCAGCTACCCCCCTCCCGATACGCAGTATTTT.